This TCR beta chain derives from a study of neurological immune-mediated disorders. Across the whole study: A relapsing-remitting course was seen in most of the 34 multiple sclerosis patients and a secondary progressive course in 3.

Over 160 million TCR-beta sequences from 15-18 subjects were obtained in each sequencing run. TCRdb reprocessed the 5' RACE reads via MiXCR and lists one record per CDR3 protein. This table has 55,000 to 80,000 distinct CDR3 sequences, around 5.2% appearing once. This clonotype was counted ten times or more. This sequence originates from a woman aged 45-60 years with multiple sclerosis. Sequencing was done on a sample of PBMCs.

CDR3 protein: CASSVGLTGLTDTQYF. The DNA of the CDR3 is TGTGCCAGCAGCGTAGGTCTAACAGGCCTCACAGATACGCAGTATTTT. The V and J genes are TRBV9 and TRBJ2-3; maybe TRBD1 (5 bases). The V gene's germline CDR1 is SGDLS and CDR2 YYNGEE. Trimming shortened V by 0 bases and J by 2 bases, and 13 bases separated the two germline ends. The CDR3 contains 16 residues.